What follows describes a single TCR beta chain. The specificity of this receptor is unknown. Base quality data are lacking; no much larger clone is found one base away. The entry originates in a study of blood T cell repertoires in COVID-19 (dated by TCRdb to the early 2020s). General notes on the study: The collaborator samples originated in the United States, Italy and Spain and spanned the acute and convalescent phases of COVID-19. The prospective study material was composed of cDNA or gDNA derived from T cells, B-cell-depleted T cells, or PBMCs. The dataset comprised deeply sampled blood TCRbeta repertoires from subjects exposed to, actively infected with, or recovered from COVID-19. The repertoires were released in a freely available public database meant as a resource for research on the immune response to SARS-CoV-2. The samples were drawn from the first 160 participants of the ongoing ImmuneRACE study and from 1,200 or so subjects provided by 6 global collaborators. A de-identified subject ID, COVID-19 status, age in years and sex were almost always included in the sample metadata. Where available, HLA class I and class II types were taken from metadata supplied by the sample provider and were not determined by assay-based typing. Results and caveats for the whole study, not just this receptor: How much clinical and demographic metadata was included differed by source and by participant, and the metadata was provided uncurated.

TCRbeta CDR3 regions were amplified from genomic DNA by means of the immunoSEQ Assay, a bias-controlled multiplex PCR. Per the authors' processing: The number of nucleated cells in each sample was estimated by amplification of reference gene primers within the assay. Sequence reads were collapsed and filtered to measure the absolute abundance of every unique TCRbeta CDR3 rearrangement. For each sample, productive Simpson clonality was calculated as the square root of Simpson's diversity index across productive rearrangements. This immuneACCESS table, as held by TCRdb, lists in-frame sequences with V and J called but not all clones. Of the missing ones, under half trace to an unresolved V gene in checked studies; the others have no known cause. V and J calls and clone size come straight from that table; D and trimming were deduced from the DNA. Counted in this sample were some 100,000 clones; 85% of them appeared once. The ten largest account for less than 2% of the sample.

Collaborating institutions collected whole blood in K2EDTA tubes following their own protocols. For TCRbeta analysis, collaborators shipped samples as frozen whole blood, isolated PBMCs, or DNA extracted from either of those sample types. Including cysteine and phenylalanine, the CDR3 has 14 amino acids. The read is trimmed to its CDR3 DNA, 42 bases read in frame from base 1. Trimming at the junction amounts to 1 base on V and 1 base on J, and the germline ends lie 7 bases apart. The germline V gene (reference sequence) yields LNHDA for CDR1 and SQIVND for CDR2. The sequenced material came from peripheral blood. The chain is encoded by TRBV19 joined to TRBJ1-1, with the D gene uncertain. The clonotype was recovered from a woman aged 70-85 years with active or convalescent COVID-19. The CDR3 reads CASSIGTGNTEAFF. The nucleotide sequence is given as TGTGCCAGTAGTATAGGGACTGGGAACACTGAAGCTTTCTTT. Extended through the reference TRBV19 and TRBJ1-1 proteins, this CDR3 yields the full variable domain: DGGITQSPKYLFRKEGQNVTLSCEQNLNHDAMYWYRQDPGQGLRLIYYSQIVNDFQKGDIAEGYSVSREKKESFPLTVTSAQKNPTAFYLCASSIGTGNTEAFFGQGTRLTVV.